Listed here are 20 T cell receptor beta chains from one sample, sequenced in a study of blood T cell repertoires in COVID-19. The table came from immunoSEQ multiplex PCR; TCRdb's copy has only in-frame clones and leaves some out. The sample lists roughly 170,000 clones, under 85% seen once, with about 1.2% in the top ten. The sample consisted of peripheral blood. These receptors came from a man in his 60s who had recovered from COVID-19.

The count of this clone is one. The rearrangement links TRBV3-1 (or the pseudogene TRBV3-2) to TRBJ2-7; 7 bases are a match to TRBD1. The CDR3 spans 15 residues. CDR1 and CDR2 (germline): LGHDT, YNNKEL (reference sequence). V lost 4 bases to trimming and J lost 6 bases; unmatched junction nucleotides: 12. CDR3 amino acids: CASSLIQGIGFEQYF. The CDR3 coding sequence is TGTGCCAGCAGCCTTATACAGGGGATAGGGTTCGAGCAGTACTTC.

The rearrangement uses TRBV5-4 and TRBJ1-1; D is possibly TRBD1 (6 bases). The V end lost 4 bases, the J end lost 1 base, and 11 bases lay between the germline ends. The CDR3 has 14 amino acids. Germline loops: CDR1 SGHNT, CDR2 YYREEE (reference sequence). CDR3 bases: TGTGCCAGCAGCGCGACAGGATGGAACACTGAAGCTTTCTTT. It specifies CASSATGWNTEAFF. The full variable domain, completed using reference TRBV5-4 and TRBJ1-1, is ETGVTQSPTHLIKTRGQQVTLRCSSQSGHNTVSWYQQALGQGPQFIFQYYREEENGRGNFPPRFSGLQFPNYSSELNVNALELDDSALYLCASSATGWNTEAFFGQGTRLTVV.

The rearrangement joins TRBV19 to TRBJ1-1, with TRBD1 as a possible D gene (5 bases). Germline V lookup: CDR1 LNHDA, CDR2 SQIVND (reference sequence). The CDR3 is 15 residues long. V was shortened by 6 bases and J by 0 bases, with 14 bases between the two germline ends. As DNA, the CDR3 is TGTGCCAGTAGCGGCACCCCAGGGCTGAACACTGAAGCTTTCTTT. Its translation: CASSGTPGLNTEAFF.

This clone turned up a few times. This chain links TRBV7-3 with TRBJ1-1; D is uncertain. Germline V gene lookup returns CDR1 SGHTA and CDR2 FQGTGA. Trimming cost V 5 bases and J 6 bases, with 13 bases left between them. This CDR3 comprises 13 residues. CDR3 in DNA: TGTGCCAGCAGCCAAAACAGTCTCGCTGAAGCTTTCTTT. As protein: CASSQNSLAEAFF.

The chain employs TRBV7-6 and TRBJ1-3; TRBD1 might be the D (5 bases). The CDR3 is 18 residues long. V gave up 5 bases and J gave up 3 bases, with 23 bases separating them. In germline, CDR1 is SGHVS, CDR2 FNYEAQ. CDR3 coding DNA: TGTGCCAGCAGCCCTCGAACCACTCAGGGTTTGGGTGGAAACACCATATATTTT. Its protein product is CASSPRTTQGLGGNTIYF.

In its sample, this clone was seen once. The V call is TRBV13, the J call TRBJ2-5, with D possibly being TRBD1 (5 bases). V gave up 0 bases and J gave up 5 bases, with 10 bases separating them. The CDR3 runs to 14 residues. CDR1 is PRHDT and CDR2 is FYEKMQ in the germline V gene (reference sequence). The DNA of the CDR3 is TGTGCCAGCAGCTTAGGGTCAGGGCAGGAGACCCAGTACTTC. As protein: CASSLGSGQETQYF.

This clone appeared a few times. The chain links TRBV5-5 to TRBJ1-5, with D possibly matching TRBD1 (5 bases). The CDR3 contains 16 residues. Trimming removed 3 bases at V and 2 bases at J, with 15 bases between. In germline, CDR1 is SGHKS, CDR2 YYEKEE (reference sequence). CDR3 DNA sequence: TGTGCCAGCAGCTCGGGTCCGGGGGATGGCAATCAGCCCCAGCATTTT. It yields the protein CASSSGPGDGNQPQHF.

The V call is TRBV24-1, the J call TRBJ1-6, with TRBD1 matching over 9 bases. The V gene's germline CDR1 is KGHDR and CDR2 SFDVKD. This CDR3 has 13 amino acids. V lost 10 bases and J lost 4; bases outside the gene matches: 1. The CDR3 sequence: CATDRGYNSPLHF. The CDR3 bases are TGTGCCACTGACAGGGGGTATAATTCACCCCTCCACTTT.

J is TRBJ1-2 and V is TRBV5-4, with 8 positions matching TRBD1. The CDR3 sequence is 18 residues long. The V segment lost 1 base and the J segment 3 bases; nucleotides outside the gene matches: 14. Germline V gives CDR1 SGHNT, CDR2 YYREEE (reference sequence). CDR3 bases: TGTGCCAGCAGCTTGCCAACCGGACAGGGCCGCCTTGACTATGGCTACACCTTC. Amino acid sequence: CASSLPTGQGRLDYGYTF.

V gene TRBV5-4 combines with J gene TRBJ2-3, with 9 bases matching TRBD1. V trimming: 3 bases; J trimming: 0 bases; junction bases outside the gene matches: 14. CDR1 and CDR2 (germline): SGHNT, YYREEE (reference sequence). The CDR3 totals 19 residues. The CDR3 DNA reads TGTGCCAGCAGCTCGTCGGGACAGGGCCCACGATCTAGCACAGATACGCAGTATTTT. Its translation: CASSSSGQGPRSSTDTQYF.

The chain couples TRBV9 to TRBJ1-2, with 8 bases that match TRBD1. Germline CDR1 is SGDLS and CDR2 is YYNGEE. With V trimmed by 0 bases and J by 6 bases, 7 bases remained unmatched. The length of the CDR3 is 15 residues. The CDR3 sequence is CASSVESTGGNGYTF. The CDR3 nucleotides are TGTGCCAGCAGCGTAGAAAGTACAGGGGGAAATGGCTACACCTTC.

The chain carries TRBV6-5 and TRBJ2-5; no clear D. Germline CDR1 is MNHEY and CDR2 is SVGAGI. The CDR3 length is 14 residues. Trimming took off 0 bases at V and 5 bases at J, with 10 bases between the two ends. DNA for the CDR3: TGTGCCAGCAGTTACTCCCAAGTCGCGGAGACCCAGTACTTC. Protein: CASSYSQVAETQYF.

The chain couples TRBV5-4 to TRBJ2-7; TRBD2 aligns across 13 bases. Germline CDR1 SGHNT, CDR2 YYREEE (reference sequence). V lost 3 bases to trimming and J lost 3 bases; unmatched junction nucleotides: 6. CDR3 length: 16 amino acids. The CDR3: CASSSGTSGALYEQYF. CDR3 coding DNA: TGTGCCAGCAGCTCGGGGACTAGCGGGGCCCTCTACGAGCAGTACTTC.

The CDR3 DNA reads TGTGCCAGCAGAGGCGGCGGACAGGGGGTGGAAGAGCAGTACTTC. This sequence encodes CASRGGGQGVEEQYF. The gene calls are TRBV27 and TRBJ2-7, with 10 bases identical to TRBD1. J gave up 7 bases and V 6 bases, and 12 bases lay outside the gene matches. The germline V gene has CDR1 MNHEY and CDR2 SMNVEV (reference sequence). The CDR3 spans 15 residues.

This clone was seen only once. The CDR3 bases are TGCGCCAGCAGCTCGGGACAGCCCCAAGAGACCCAGTACTTC. It is translated as CASSSGQPQETQYF. V and J are TRBV5-1 and TRBJ2-5; 7 bases line up with TRBD1. With V trimmed by 3 bases and J by 1 base, 3 bases remained unmatched. The CDR3 covers 14 residues. Germline-derived CDR1 and CDR2 are SGHRS and YFSETQ.

The V call is TRBV19, the J call TRBJ1-2, with 8 nucleotides matching TRBD1. CDR3 size: 13 residues. CDR1 LNHDA and CDR2 SQIVND come from the germline V gene (reference sequence). The junction had 7 bases not matched to a gene; V was cut back by 7 bases and J by 6 bases. The CDR3 region has the DNA TGTGCCAGTATTTCGACAGGGGAGGATGGCTACACCTTC. Its translation is CASISTGEDGYTF. The full variable domain, completed using reference TRBV19 and TRBJ1-2, is DGGITQSPKYLFRKEGQNVTLSCEQNLNHDAMYWYRQDPGQGLRLIYYSQIVNDFQKGDIAEGYSVSREKKESFPLTVTSAQKNPTAFYLCASISTGEDGYTFGSGTRLTVV.

The chain uses TRBV9 and TRBJ2-7, with TRBD1 as a possible D gene (5 bases). V shed 3 bases and J shed 3 bases, with 16 bases lying between them. Germline V lookup: CDR1 SGDLS, CDR2 YYNGEE. CDR3 length: 15 amino acids. CDR3 sequence (DNA): TGTGCCAGCAGCGAGTTAGACAGTTTCTTCTACGAGCAGTACTTC. Amino acid sequence: CASSELDSFFYEQYF.

CDR3 DNA: TGCGCCAGCAGCCCCCCCGGGACAGGGCCCACCGGGGAGCTGTTTTTT. It specifies CASSPPGTGPTGELFF. The chain uses TRBV5-1 and TRBJ2-2; 9 nucleotides align to TRBD1. The germline V gene has CDR1 SGHRS and CDR2 YFSETQ. The CDR3 has 16 residues. V shed 4 bases, J shed 4 bases, and the junction held 8 bases outside the gene matches.

This sequence joins TRBV6-1 and TRBJ1-3, with D maybe TRBD1 (6 bases). CDR1 and CDR2 from the germline V gene are MNHNS and SASEGT. V gave up 1 base and J gave up 8 bases, with 12 bases separating them. The CDR3 runs to 14 residues. CDR3: CASSEGGGRDTIYF. In nucleotides, the CDR3 is TGTGCCAGCAGTGAAGGCGGGGGCCGGGACACCATATATTTT.

This clone showed up just once. The gene calls are TRBV7-9 and TRBJ2-3; TRBD2 matches 9 bases. After removal of 4 bases from V and 4 bases from J, the junction contained 12 bases not matched to a gene. The CDR3 loop spans 17 amino acids. Germline-derived CDR1 and CDR2 are SEHNR and FQNEAQ (reference sequence). CDR3 in DNA: TGTGCCAGCAGCTCTATCTTGGAGCGGGGGGACCCAGATACGCAGTATTTT. Its translation is CASSSILERGDPDTQYF.